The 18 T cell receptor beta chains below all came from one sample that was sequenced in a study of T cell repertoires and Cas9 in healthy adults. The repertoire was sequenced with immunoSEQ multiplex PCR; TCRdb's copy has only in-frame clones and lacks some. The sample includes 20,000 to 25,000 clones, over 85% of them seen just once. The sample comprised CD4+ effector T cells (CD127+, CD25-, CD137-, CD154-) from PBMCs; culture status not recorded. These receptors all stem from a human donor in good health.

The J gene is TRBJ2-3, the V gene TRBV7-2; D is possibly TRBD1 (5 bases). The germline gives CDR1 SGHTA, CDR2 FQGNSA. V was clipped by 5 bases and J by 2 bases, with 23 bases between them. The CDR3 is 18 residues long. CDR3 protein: CASSAHPQGFYLTDTQYF. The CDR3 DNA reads TGTGCCAGCAGCGCCCACCCGCAGGGCTTTTACCTCACAGATACGCAGTATTTT.

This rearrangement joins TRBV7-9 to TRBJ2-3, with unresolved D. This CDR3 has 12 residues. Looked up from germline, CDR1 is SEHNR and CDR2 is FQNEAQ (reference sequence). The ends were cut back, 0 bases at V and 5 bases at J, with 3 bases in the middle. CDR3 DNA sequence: TGTGCCAGCAGCTTAGCTTTAGATACGCAGTATTTT. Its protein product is CASSLALDTQYF. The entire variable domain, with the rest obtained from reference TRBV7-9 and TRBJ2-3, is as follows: DTGVSQNPRHKITKRGQNVTFRCDPISEHNRLYWYRQTLGQGPEFLTYFQNEAQLEKSRLLSDRFSAERPKGSFSTLEIQRTEQGDSAMYLCASSLALDTQYFGPGTRLTVL.

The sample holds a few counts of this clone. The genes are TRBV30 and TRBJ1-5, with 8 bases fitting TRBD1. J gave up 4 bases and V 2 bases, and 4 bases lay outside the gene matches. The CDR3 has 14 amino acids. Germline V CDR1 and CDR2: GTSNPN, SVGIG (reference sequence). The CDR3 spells CAWSSGGRNQPQHF. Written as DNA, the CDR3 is TGTGCCTGGAGTTCAGGGGGCAGGAATCAGCCCCAGCATTTT.

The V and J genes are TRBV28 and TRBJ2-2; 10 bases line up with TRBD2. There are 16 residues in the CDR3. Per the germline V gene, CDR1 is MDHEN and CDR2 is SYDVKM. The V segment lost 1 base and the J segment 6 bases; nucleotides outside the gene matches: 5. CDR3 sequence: CASSLFGLAGAGELFF. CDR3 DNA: TGTGCCAGCAGTTTATTTGGGCTAGCGGGGGCCGGGGAGCTGTTTTTT.

The CDR3 protein is CASSLGWTNTGELFF. The CDR3 DNA follows: TGTGCCAGCAGCTTAGGCTGGACAAACACCGGGGAGCTGTTTTTT. V is TRBV13 and J is TRBJ2-2; tentative D call: TRBD1 (5 bases). CDR1 PRHDT and CDR2 FYEKMQ come from the germline V gene (reference sequence). The CDR3 spans 15 residues. The V end was cut by 0 bases, the J end by 2 bases, with 7 bases between.

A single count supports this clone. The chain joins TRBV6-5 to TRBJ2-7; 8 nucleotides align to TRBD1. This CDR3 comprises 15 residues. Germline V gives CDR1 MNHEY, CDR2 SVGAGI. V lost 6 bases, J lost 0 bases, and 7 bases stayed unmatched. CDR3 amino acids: CASSRTGFFSYEQYF. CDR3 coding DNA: TGTGCCAGCAGCCGGACAGGGTTTTTCTCCTACGAGCAGTACTTC.

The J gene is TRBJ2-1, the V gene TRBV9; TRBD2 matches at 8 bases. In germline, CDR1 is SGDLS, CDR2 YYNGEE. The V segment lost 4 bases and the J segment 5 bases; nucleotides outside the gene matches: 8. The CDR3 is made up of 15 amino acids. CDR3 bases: TGTGCCAGCAGCCCCGCCGGGACTAGAAACAATGAGCAGTTCTTC. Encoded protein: CASSPAGTRNNEQFF.

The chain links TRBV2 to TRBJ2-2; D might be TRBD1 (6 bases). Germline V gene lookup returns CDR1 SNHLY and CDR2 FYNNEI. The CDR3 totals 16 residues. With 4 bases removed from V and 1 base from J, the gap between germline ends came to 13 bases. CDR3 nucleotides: TGTGCCAGCAGTGGGACAGCTCCTAGGAACACCGGGGAGCTGTTTTTT. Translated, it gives CASSGTAPRNTGELFF.

The chain's CDR3 is CASSPGTGWARFGTGELFF. In nucleotides, the CDR3 is TGTGCCAGCAGCCCAGGGACAGGGTGGGCAAGGTTCGGCACCGGGGAGCTGTTTTTT. V gene TRBV11-2 combines with J gene TRBJ2-2; 9 nucleotides align to TRBD1. The CDR3 length is 19 residues. CDR1 is SGHAT and CDR2 is FQNNGV in the germline V gene. The trim removed 5 bases at V and 4 bases at J, leaving 17 bases unmatched.

In DNA form, the CDR3 reads TGTGCCAGCAGCTTATCTAGCGGGCCCTACAATGAGCAGTTCTTC. This sequence encodes CASSLSSGPYNEQFF. The gene calls are TRBV7-9 and TRBJ2-1, with 8 bases aligning to TRBD2. Germline CDR1 reads SEHNR; CDR2 reads FQNEAQ (reference sequence). The junction had 2 bases not matched to a gene; V was cut back by 2 bases and J by 2 bases. The CDR3 is made up of 15 amino acids.

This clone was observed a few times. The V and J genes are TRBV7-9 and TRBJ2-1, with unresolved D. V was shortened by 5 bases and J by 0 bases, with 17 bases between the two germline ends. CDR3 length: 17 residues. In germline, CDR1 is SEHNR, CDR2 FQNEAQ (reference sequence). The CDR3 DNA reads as TGTGCCAGCAGCCGCAAAAGGGCCCTAAGCTCCTACAATGAGCAGTTCTTC. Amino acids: CASSRKRALSSYNEQFF.

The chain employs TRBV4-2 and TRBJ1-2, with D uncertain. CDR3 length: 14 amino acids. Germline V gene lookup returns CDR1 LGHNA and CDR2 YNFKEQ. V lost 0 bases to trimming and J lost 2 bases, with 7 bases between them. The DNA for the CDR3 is TGTGCCAGCAGCCAAGATTCCCAGAACTATGGCTACACCTTC. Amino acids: CASSQDSQNYGYTF.

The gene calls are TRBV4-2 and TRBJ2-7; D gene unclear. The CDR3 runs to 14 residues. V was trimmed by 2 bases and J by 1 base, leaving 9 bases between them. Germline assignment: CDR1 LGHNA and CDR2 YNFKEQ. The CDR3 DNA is TGTGCCAGCAGCCAACAACTGCTGTCCTACGAGCAGTACTTC. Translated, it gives CASSQQLLSYEQYF.

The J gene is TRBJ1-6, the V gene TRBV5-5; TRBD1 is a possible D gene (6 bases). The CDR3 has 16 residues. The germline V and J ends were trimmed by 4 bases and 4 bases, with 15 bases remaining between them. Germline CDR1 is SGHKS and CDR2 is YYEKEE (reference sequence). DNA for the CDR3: TGTGCCAGCAGCCTCGTCTCGGGACAATATAATTCACCCCTCCACTTT. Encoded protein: CASSLVSGQYNSPLHF.

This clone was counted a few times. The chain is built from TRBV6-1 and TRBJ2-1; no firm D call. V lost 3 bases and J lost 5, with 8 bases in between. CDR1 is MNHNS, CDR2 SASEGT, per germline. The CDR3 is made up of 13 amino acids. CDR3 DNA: TGTGCCAGCAGTGAGTCGCTCAACAATGAGCAGTTCTTC. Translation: CASSESLNNEQFF.

The CDR3 is CSVNTGMNTEAFF. The CDR3 bases are TGCAGCGTAAATACAGGGATGAACACTGAAGCTTTCTTT. The V gene is TRBV29-1, the J gene TRBJ1-1, with D perhaps matching TRBD1 (6 bases). V lost 6 bases and J lost 0, with 11 bases in between. The CDR3 spans 13 residues. From germline, CDR1 is SQVTM and CDR2 ANQGSEA.

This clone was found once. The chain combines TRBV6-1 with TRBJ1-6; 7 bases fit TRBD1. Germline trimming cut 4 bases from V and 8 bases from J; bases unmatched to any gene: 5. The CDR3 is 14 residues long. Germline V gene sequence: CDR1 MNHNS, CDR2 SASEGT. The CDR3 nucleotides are TGTGCCAGCAGTGGACAGGGTCGGGATTCACCCCTCCACTTT. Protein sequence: CASSGQGRDSPLHF.

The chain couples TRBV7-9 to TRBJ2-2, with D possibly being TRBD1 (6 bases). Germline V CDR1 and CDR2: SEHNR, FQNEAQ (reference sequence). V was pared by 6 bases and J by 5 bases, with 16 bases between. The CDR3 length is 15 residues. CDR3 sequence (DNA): TGTGCCAGCAGTCAACCAGGGGCTCGGACCGGGGAGCTGTTTTTT. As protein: CASSQPGARTGELFF. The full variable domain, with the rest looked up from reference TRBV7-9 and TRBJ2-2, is DTGVSQNPRHKITKRGQNVTFRCDPISEHNRLYWYRQTLGQGPEFLTYFQNEAQLEKSRLLSDRFSAERPKGSFSTLEIQRTEQGDSAMYLCASSQPGARTGELFFGEGSRLTVL.